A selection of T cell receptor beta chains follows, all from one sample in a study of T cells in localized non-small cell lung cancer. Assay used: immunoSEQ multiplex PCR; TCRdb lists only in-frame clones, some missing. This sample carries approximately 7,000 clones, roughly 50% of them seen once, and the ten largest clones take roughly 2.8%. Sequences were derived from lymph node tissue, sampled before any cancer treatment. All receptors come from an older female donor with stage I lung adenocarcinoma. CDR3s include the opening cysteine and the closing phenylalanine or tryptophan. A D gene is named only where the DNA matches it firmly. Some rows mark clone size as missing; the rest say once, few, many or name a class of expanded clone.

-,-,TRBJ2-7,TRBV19,CASSIGPWYEQYF,TGTGCCAGTAGTATCGGTCCATGGTACGAGCAGTACTTC
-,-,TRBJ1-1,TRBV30,CAWSSDYPEAFF,TGTGCCTGGAGCTCTGACTACCCTGAAGCTTTCTTT
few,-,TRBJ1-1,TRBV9,CASSGLGIGETEAFF,TGTGCCAGCAGCGGCCTAGGGATAGGAGAAACTGAAGCTTTCTTT
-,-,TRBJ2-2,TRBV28,CASRESDGELFF,TGTGCCAGCAGGGAATCGGACGGGGAGCTGTTTTTT
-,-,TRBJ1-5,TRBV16,CASSQSGNQPQHF,TGTGCCAGCAGCCAGTCGGGAAATCAGCCCCAGCATTTT
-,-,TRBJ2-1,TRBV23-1,CASSQDLVNEQFF,TGCGCCAGCAGCCAAGATCTTGTGAATGAGCAGTTCTTC
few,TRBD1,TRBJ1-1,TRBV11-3,CASSSTSGGGNTEAFF,TGTGCCAGCAGCTCAACCTCAGGGGGAGGGAACACTGAAGCTTTCTTT
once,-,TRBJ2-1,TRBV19,CASSMGSGINEQFF,TGTGCCAGTAGTATGGGAAGCGGTATCAATGAGCAGTTCTTC
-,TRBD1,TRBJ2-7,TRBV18,CASSPPETGARQYF,TGTGCCAGCTCACCACCCGAGACAGGGGCGCGGCAGTACTTC
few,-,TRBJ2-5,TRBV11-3,CASSLGRGTHQETQYF,TGTGCCAGCAGCTTAGGCCGCGGGACACATCAAGAGACCCAGTACTTC
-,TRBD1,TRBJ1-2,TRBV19,CASTRDRGASNYGYTF,TGTGCCAGTACCCGGGACAGGGGGGCCTCTAACTATGGCTACACCTTC
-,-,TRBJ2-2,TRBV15,CATSRRTASTGELFF,TGTGCCACCAGCAGGCGGACAGCCTCAACCGGGGAGCTGTTTTTT
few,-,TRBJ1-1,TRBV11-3,CASSGRDIRSAEAFF,TGTGCCAGCAGCGGGCGGGACATAAGGTCGGCTGAAGCTTTCTTT
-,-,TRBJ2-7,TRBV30,CAWSVRGSRMGYF,TGTGCCTGGAGTGTAAGGGGCAGCCGAATGGGGTACTTC
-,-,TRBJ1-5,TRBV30,CAWSDRTPRNQPQHF,TGTGCCTGGAGTGACCGGACTCCTCGGAATCAGCCCCAGCATTTT
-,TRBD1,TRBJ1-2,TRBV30,CAWSRGTGQGNYGYTF,TGTGCCTGGAGTAGGGGGACCGGACAGGGCAACTATGGCTACACCTTC
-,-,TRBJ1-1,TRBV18,CASSPAGTEAFF,TGTGCCAGCTCACCAGCGGGCACTGAAGCTTTCTTT
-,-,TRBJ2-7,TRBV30,CAWGNSWDEQYF,TGTGCCTGGGGTAACAGTTGGGATGAGCAGTACTTC
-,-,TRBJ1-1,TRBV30,CAWRGVGEKAFF,TGTGCCTGGAGGGGAGTCGGGGAGAAAGCTTTCTTT
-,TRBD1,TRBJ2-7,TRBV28,CASSSSGQGASVTF,TGTGCCAGCAGTTCGTCGGGACAGGGGGCTTCAGTAACTTTC
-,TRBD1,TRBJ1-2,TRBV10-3,CATQGEGTFGYTF,TGTGCCACCCAGGGGGAGGGGACCTTCGGCTACACCTTC
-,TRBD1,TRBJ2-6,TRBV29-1,CSVEGQGAGANVLTF,TGCAGCGTTGAGGGACAGGGGGCAGGGGCCAACGTCCTGACTTTC
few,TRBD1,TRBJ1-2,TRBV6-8,CASSRDSYYGYTF,TGTGCCAGCAGTAGGGACAGCTACTATGGCTACACCTTC
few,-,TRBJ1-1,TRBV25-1,CASSEWGDVNTEAFF,TGTGCCAGCAGTGAATGGGGGGATGTGAACACTGAAGCTTTCTTT
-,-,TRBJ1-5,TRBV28,CASSYLWQPQHF,TGTGCCAGCAGCTATCTCTGGCAGCCCCAGCATTTT
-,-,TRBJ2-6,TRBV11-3,CASNARAGANVLTF,TGTGCCAGCAACGCAAGAGCCGGGGCCAACGTCCTGACTTTC
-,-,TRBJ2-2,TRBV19,CASSMMVGGELFF,TGTGCCAGCAGTATGATGGTCGGCGGGGAGCTGTTTTTT
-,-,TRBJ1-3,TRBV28,CASTSTGPKNTIYF,TGTGCCAGCACCTCCACAGGTCCGAAAAACACCATATATTTT
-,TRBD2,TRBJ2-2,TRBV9,CASSVTSGVTGELFF,TGTGCCAGCAGCGTGACTAGCGGGGTTACCGGGGAGCTGTTTTTT
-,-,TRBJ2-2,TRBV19,CASSIFNLLANTGELFF,TGTGCCAGTAGTATATTCAATTTGTTGGCGAACACCGGGGAGCTGTTTTTT
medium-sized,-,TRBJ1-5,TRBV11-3,CASSLGGPPNQPQHF,TGTGCCAGCAGCTTAGGAGGTCCGCCTAATCAGCCCCAGCATTTT
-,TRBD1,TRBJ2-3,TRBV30,CAWKDRGTHTQYF,TGTGCCTGGAAGGACAGGGGAACTCATACGCAGTATTTT
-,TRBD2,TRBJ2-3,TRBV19,CASSMGLAIGADTQYF,TGTGCCAGTAGTATGGGACTAGCGATCGGAGCAGATACGCAGTATTTT
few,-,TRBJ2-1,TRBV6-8,CVSSYGGYSYNEQFF,TGTGTCAGCAGTTACGGGGGTTACTCCTACAATGAGCAGTTCTTC
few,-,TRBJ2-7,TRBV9,CASSVDVGDGQYF,TGTGCCAGCAGCGTAGATGTCGGGGATGGGCAGTACTTC
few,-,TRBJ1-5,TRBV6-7,CASSEAGHSNQPQHF,TGTGCCAGCAGTGAAGCGGGGCATAGCAATCAGCCCCAGCATTTT
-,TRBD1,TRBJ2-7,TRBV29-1,CSVTLPGQMYEQYF,TGCAGCGTGACTCTCCCGGGACAGATGTACGAGCAGTACTTC
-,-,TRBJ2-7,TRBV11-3,CASRADTQLSYEQYF,TGTGCCAGCAGAGCCGACACCCAACTCTCCTACGAGCAGTACTTC
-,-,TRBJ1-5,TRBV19,CASSIDLSNQPQHF,TGTGCCAGTAGTATTGACCTTAGCAATCAGCCCCAGCATTTT
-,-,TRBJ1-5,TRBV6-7,CASSYGYNQPQHF,TGTGCCAGCAGTTACGGCTATAATCAGCCCCAGCATTTT
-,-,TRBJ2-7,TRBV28,CASSLGSSYEQYF,TGTGCCAGCAGTTTAGGCAGCTCCTACGAGCAGTACTTC
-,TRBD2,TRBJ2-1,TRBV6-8,CASRGLDILSYNEQFF,TGTGCCAGCCGCGGACTAGACATTCTCTCCTACAATGAGCAGTTCTTC
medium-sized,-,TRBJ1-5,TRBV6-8,CASNILGPPEQPQHF,TGTGCCAGCAACATATTGGGGCCTCCGGAACAGCCCCAGCATTTT
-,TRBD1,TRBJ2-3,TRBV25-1,CASSETGRGPDTQYF,TGTGCCAGCAGTGAAACGGGAAGGGGGCCAGATACGCAGTATTTT
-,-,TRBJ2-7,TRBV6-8,CASSFRVSSYEQYF,TGTGCCAGCAGTTTCCGGGTCAGCTCCTACGAGCAGTACTTC
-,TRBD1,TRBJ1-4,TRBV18,CASSPDRGRADNEKLFF,TGTGCCAGCTCACCGGACAGGGGGCGAGCGGATAATGAAAAACTGTTTTTT
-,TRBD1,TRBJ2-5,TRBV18,CASSPVGTGVQETQYF,TGTGCCAGCTCACCAGTGGGGACAGGGGTCCAAGAGACCCAGTACTTC
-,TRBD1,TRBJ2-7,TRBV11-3,CASSALTGKWYEQYF,TGTGCCAGCAGCGCTTTGACAGGGAAGTGGTACGAGCAGTACTTC
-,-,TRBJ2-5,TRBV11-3,CASSLVPSAKETQYF,TGTGCCAGCAGCTTAGTTCCTAGCGCGAAAGAGACCCAGTACTTC
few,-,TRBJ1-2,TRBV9,CASSEARTGTGYTF,TGTGCCAGCAGTGAAGCGAGGACCGGGACTGGCTACACCTTC
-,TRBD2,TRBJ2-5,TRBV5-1,CASSLVQREGLNQYF,TGCGCCAGCAGCTTGGTTCAGCGGGAGGGCCTCAACCAGTACTTC
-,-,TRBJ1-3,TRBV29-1,CSVEDRGGDAAGNTIYF,TGCAGCGTTGAAGATCGGGGGGGGGATGCTGCTGGAAACACCATATATTTT
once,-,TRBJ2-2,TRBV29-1,CSVRRPPGELFF,TGCAGCGTTCGCAGACCCCCCGGGGAGCTGTTTTTT
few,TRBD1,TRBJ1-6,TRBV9,CASSPLTGGNSPLHF,TGTGCCAGCAGCCCCTTGACAGGGGGAAATTCACCCCTCCACTTT
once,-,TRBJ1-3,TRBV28,CASSFGAGNTIYF,TGTGCCAGCAGTTTCGGGGCTGGAAACACCATATATTTT
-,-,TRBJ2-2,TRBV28,CASSLIGQGNTGELFF,TGTGCCAGCAGTTTGATTGGGCAGGGCAACACCGGGGAGCTGTTTTTT
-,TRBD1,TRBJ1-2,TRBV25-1,CASSEIFCIHRGRDGYTF,TGTGCCAGCAGTGAAATATTTTGTATTCACAGGGGGCGCGATGGCTACACCTTC
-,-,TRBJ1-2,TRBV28,CASSLGPDINYGYTF,TGTGCCAGCAGCCTTGGACCGGACATTAACTATGGCTACACCTTC